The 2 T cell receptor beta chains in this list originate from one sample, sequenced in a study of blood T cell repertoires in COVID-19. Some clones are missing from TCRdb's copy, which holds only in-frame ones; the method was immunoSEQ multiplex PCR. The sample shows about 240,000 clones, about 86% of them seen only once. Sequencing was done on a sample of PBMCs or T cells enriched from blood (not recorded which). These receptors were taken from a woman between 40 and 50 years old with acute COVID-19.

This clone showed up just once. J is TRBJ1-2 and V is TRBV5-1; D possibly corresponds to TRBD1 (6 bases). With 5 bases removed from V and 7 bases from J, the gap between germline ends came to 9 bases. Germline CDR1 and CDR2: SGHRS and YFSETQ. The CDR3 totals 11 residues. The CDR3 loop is CASRQGGGYTF. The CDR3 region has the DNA TGCGCCAGCAGACAGGGTGGTGGCTACACCTTC.

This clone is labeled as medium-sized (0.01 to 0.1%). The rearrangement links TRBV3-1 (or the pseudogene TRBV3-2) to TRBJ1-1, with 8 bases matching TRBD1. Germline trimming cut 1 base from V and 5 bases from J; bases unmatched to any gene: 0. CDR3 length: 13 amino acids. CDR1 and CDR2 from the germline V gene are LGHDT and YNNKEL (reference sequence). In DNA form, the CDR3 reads TGTGCCAGCAGCCAAGGACAGGGGACTGAAGCTTTCTTT. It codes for CASSQGQGTEAFF.